This T cell receptor beta chain is from a study of memory CD8 T cells in hepatitis C reinfection. The table came from immunoSEQ multiplex PCR; TCRdb's copy has only in-frame clones and leaves some out. The sample records about 50,000 clones, 89% being singletons. The time point was: late/post reinfection, 12 to 24 weeks after detection. The sorted cells went straight to TCR sequencing with no prior in vitro expansion. At all three reinfection time points, viable CD3+ CD8+ CD45RO- cells from a couple of donors served as controls. Trimming cost V 7 bases and J 3 bases, with 13 bases left between them. Looked up from germline, CDR1 is MNHNS and CDR2 is SASEGT. CDR3 size: 13 residues.

This sequence was found in a man between 18 and 29 years old with hepatitis C virus infection. Sequenced input: naive CD8+ T cells sorted from blood. The chain has TRBV6-1 and TRBJ2-7; D call uncertain. The CDR3 nucleotides are TGTGCCAGCACTACTTTGACACACTACGAGCAGTACTTC. Translation gives CASTTLTHYEQYF.